This T cell receptor (beta chain) emerged from a study of control samples from healthy donors and cancer patients. The table came from immunoSEQ multiplex PCR; TCRdb's copy has only in-frame clones and leaves some out. The table has 160,000 or so clones, 96% seen once. The CDR3 totals 15 residues. V was pared by 4 bases and J by 7 bases, with 7 bases of the junction left unmatched. From germline, CDR1 is MNHEY and CDR2 SVGAGI. This clone appeared a single time. The sample taken for sequencing was blood. The chain combines TRBV6-5 with TRBJ2-2; TRBD1 aligns across 9 bases. This receptor was obtained from a woman in her thirties in good health. CDR3 residues: CASSFWDREFGELFF. CDR3 in DNA: TGTGCCAGCAGTTTCTGGGACAGGGAATTCGGGGAGCTGTTTTTT.